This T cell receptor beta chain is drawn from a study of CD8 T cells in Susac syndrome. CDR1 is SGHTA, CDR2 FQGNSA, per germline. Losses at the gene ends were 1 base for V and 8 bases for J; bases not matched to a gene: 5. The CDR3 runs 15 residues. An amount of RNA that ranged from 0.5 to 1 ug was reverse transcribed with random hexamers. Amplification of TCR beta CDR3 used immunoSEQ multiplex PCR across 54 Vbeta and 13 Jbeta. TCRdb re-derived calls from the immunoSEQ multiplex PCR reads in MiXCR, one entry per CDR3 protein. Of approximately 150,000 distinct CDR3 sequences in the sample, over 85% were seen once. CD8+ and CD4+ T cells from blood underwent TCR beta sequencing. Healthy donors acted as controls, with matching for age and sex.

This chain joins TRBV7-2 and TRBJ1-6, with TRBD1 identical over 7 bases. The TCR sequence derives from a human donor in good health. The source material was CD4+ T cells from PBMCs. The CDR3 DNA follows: TGTGCCAGCAGCTTAGTGGAGGGGGCGCATTCACCCCTCCACTTT. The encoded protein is CASSLVEGAHSPLHF.